This is a list of T cell receptor beta chains from one sample in a study of blood T cell repertoires in COVID-19. The method was immunoSEQ multiplex PCR; TCRdb's version includes in-frame clones alone and lacks a portion of them. The sample records around 200,000 clones, about 88% being singletons. The sample taken for sequencing was PBMCs or T cells enriched from blood (not recorded which). These receptors all come from a woman in her 30s who had been exposed to COVID-19. The CDR3 runs from the conserved cysteine through the conserved F or W. Each record gives: J gene, V gene, clone size, D gene, CDR3 DNA, CDR3 protein. A D gene is named only where the DNA matches it firmly. Only part of the rows carry a size: once, few, many, or a class if the clone is expanded.

TRBJ1-6,TRBV27,-,-,TGTGCCAGCAGTTTTCGGGGTTATAATTCACCCCTCCACTTT,CASSFRGYNSPLHF
TRBJ1-2,TRBV4-1,-,TRBD1,TGCGCCAGCAGCCAACCTACGGCGGACAGGGTATTAGGCTACACCTTC,CASSQPTADRVLGYTF
TRBJ1-2,TRBV6-6,-,-,TGTGCCAGCAGTGGCCTGGGGGGCTATGGCTACACCTTC,CASSGLGGYGYTF
TRBJ2-4,TRBV3-1/TRBV3-2,-,TRBD2,TGTGCCAGCAGCCACACCCTCGGGGGGGCCAAAAACATTCAGTACTTC,CASSHTLGGAKNIQYF
TRBJ1-1,TRBV20-1,-,-,TGCAGTGCTAGTGTGGGGCTTGGGAACACTGAAGCTTTCTTT,CSASVGLGNTEAFF
TRBJ2-7,TRBV28,-,-,TGTGCCAGCGGAAACAGGGACGAGCAGTACTTC,CASGNRDEQYF
TRBJ1-3,TRBV19,-,-,TGTGCCAGCAAATCACAGGGATTAGGTGGAAACACCATATATTTT,CASKSQGLGGNTIYF
TRBJ1-2,TRBV5-1,-,-,TGCGCCAGCAGCTTGGAAGGCGGCCCCTATGGCTACACCTTC,CASSLEGGPYGYTF
TRBJ2-1,TRBV19,-,-,TGTGCCAGCCGCCCCCCGGGTACCCAACGTGGGGAGCAGTTCTTC,CASRPPGTQRGEQFF
TRBJ2-7,TRBV13,-,TRBD1,TGTGCCAGCGGGAAGGACTTGACAGGGGGCGCGGAGAAATACTTC,CASGKDLTGGAEKYF
TRBJ1-2,TRBV30,-,-,TGTGCCTGGAGTGTAGGGGGTGTGGGAACCTATGGCTACACCTTC,CAWSVGGVGTYGYTF
TRBJ1-1,TRBV11-2,once,TRBD1,TGTGCCAGCAGCTCCCCGGACAGGGGGGTATTGAACACTGAAGCTTTCTTT,CASSSPDRGVLNTEAFF
TRBJ1-1,TRBV18,-,TRBD1,TGTGCCAGCTCACCACGGACAGGAATCCCAACGGCGAACACTGAAGCTTTCTTT,CASSPRTGIPTANTEAFF
TRBJ1-6,TRBV4-2,-,-,TGTGCCAGCAGCCAAGATCGGACGGACTCCAGCTCCTATAATTCACCCCTCCACTTT,CASSQDRTDSSSYNSPLHF
TRBJ2-3,TRBV24-1,-,TRBD2,TGTGCCACCAGTGATTCCTCAGGCATGATAGCGGGGCATACGCAGTATTTT,CATSDSSGMIAGHTQYF
TRBJ1-3,TRBV11-3,-,-,TGTGCCAGCAGCCTGGGGGGCTCTGGAAACACCATATATTTT,CASSLGGSGNTIYF
TRBJ2-7,TRBV11-2,once,TRBD1,TGTGCCAGCAGCTTAGAACAGGGGGGTGGCGAGCAGTACTTC,CASSLEQGGGEQYF
TRBJ1-1,TRBV5-5,-,-,TGTGCCAGCACCTTGGTATGGAACACTGAAGCTTTCTTT,CASTLVWNTEAFF
TRBJ1-1,TRBV10-3,-,TRBD1,TGTGCCACCAGAGGGACAGGGGGCGGAGGGACTGAAGCTTTCTTT,CATRGTGGGGTEAFF
TRBJ2-1,TRBV7-6,-,-,TGTGCCAGCAGCACAGACAGCTCCTACAATGAGCAGTTCTTC,CASSTDSSYNEQFF
TRBJ2-7,TRBV4-2,-,TRBD2,TGTGCCAGCAGCTCGCCCGGGACTAGTGCAACTGAGCAGTACTTC,CASSSPGTSATEQYF
TRBJ2-2,TRBV19,-,TRBD1,TGTGCCAGTATTCCGGGGACAGCGAACACCGGGGAGCTGTTTTTT,CASIPGTANTGELFF
TRBJ1-1,TRBV19,-,-,TGTGCCAGTAGTATAGGAAACGTCGGACAGCGTGAAGCTTTCTTT,CASSIGNVGQREAFF
TRBJ2-6,TRBV19,-,-,TGTGCCAGTAGTATACAGGGGCGAAGTATCTCTGGGGCCAACGTCCTGACTTTC,CASSIQGRSISGANVLTF
TRBJ2-2,TRBV5-4,few,TRBD1,TGTGCCAGCAGCGTAGGGACAGGGGGAGGCACCGGGGAGCTGTTTTTT,CASSVGTGGGTGELFF
TRBJ1-2,TRBV7-8,-,TRBD1,TGTGCCAGCAGCTTAATGGGACAGGGGGACTATGGCTACACCTTC,CASSLMGQGDYGYTF
TRBJ2-1,TRBV2,few,TRBD2,TGTGCCAGCAGTTCCGGACTAGCGGGGCAGGAGGATGAGCAGTTCTTC,CASSSGLAGQEDEQFF
TRBJ1-3,TRBV6-5,-,TRBD1,TGTGCCAGCAGTTGGACAGGGGGAAACACCATATATTTT,CASSWTGGNTIYF
TRBJ2-3,TRBV11-2,-,TRBD1,TGTGCCAGCAGACGAGACAGGGTGGCAGATACGCAGTATTTT,CASRRDRVADTQYF
TRBJ1-2,TRBV3-1/TRBV3-2,-,TRBD1,TGTGCCAGCAGCCAGACAGGGGGCGCGGGCTATGGCTACACCTTC,CASSQTGGAGYGYTF
TRBJ2-3,TRBV5-6,-,TRBD1,TGTGCCAGCAGCTTGGGGACAGGGATGGCAGATACGCAGTATTTT,CASSLGTGMADTQYF
TRBJ1-4,TRBV12-5,-,TRBD1,TGTGCTAGTGGTTTGGGCGGGACAGGGAATGAAAAACTGTTTTTT,CASGLGGTGNEKLFF
TRBJ2-1,TRBV5-4,-,TRBD2,TGTGCCAGCAGCCCCGGTGTCCTAGCGGTAAACAATGAGCAGTTCTTC,CASSPGVLAVNNEQFF
TRBJ1-1,TRBV19,-,TRBD1,TGTGCCAGTAGTGCCCTGGACAACAGGGGTACTGAAGCTTTCTTT,CASSALDNRGTEAFF
TRBJ2-7,TRBV27,once,TRBD1,TGTGCCAGCAGGATGACAGGGATATCCTACGAGCAGTACTTC,CASRMTGISYEQYF
TRBJ1-6,TRBV11-2,-,TRBD1,TGTGCCAGCAGCTTAAGGGGACAGGGGGTTTTAGGTTCACCCCTCCACTTT,CASSLRGQGVLGSPLHF
TRBJ1-4,TRBV19,-,TRBD1,TGTGCCAGTAGTATAGATCTGGGACAGGGGGCGAGGACTAATGAAAAACTGTTTTTT,CASSIDLGQGARTNEKLFF
TRBJ1-1,TRBV18,-,TRBD1,TGTGCCAGCTCGCCCCGACAGGGGTACACTGAAGCTTTCTTT,CASSPRQGYTEAFF
TRBJ2-3,TRBV5-1,-,-,TGCGCCAGCAGCATGCCGGACAGCCTTAGCACAGATACGCAGTATTTT,CASSMPDSLSTDTQYF
TRBJ1-4,TRBV5-1,-,-,TGCGCCAGCAGCGCCACATCAGGGGTATCTAATGAAAAACTGTTTTTT,CASSATSGVSNEKLFF
TRBJ2-2,TRBV27,-,-,TGTGCCAGCAGTCCGCAGGGGTCCCGCACCGGGGAGCTGTTTTTT,CASSPQGSRTGELFF
TRBJ1-1,TRBV4-1,-,-,TGCGCCAGCAGCCAAGATTGGGGGGGGTCTGACACTGAAGCTTTCTTT,CASSQDWGGSDTEAFF
TRBJ1-4,TRBV24-1,-,-,TGTGCCACCAGTGATTTGGGGGACAATGGTGAAAAACTGTTTTTT,CATSDLGDNGEKLFF
TRBJ1-4,TRBV27,-,-,TGTGCCAGCAGTTTAATGGCAGCAACTAATGAAAAACTGTTTTTT,CASSLMAATNEKLFF
TRBJ2-7,TRBV2,-,-,TGTGCCAGCAGTGAAGTAATCTCCTACGAGCAGTACTTC,CASSEVISYEQYF